A single sample gave rise to the 5 T cell receptor beta chains below, sequenced in a study of blood T cell repertoires in COVID-19. Profiling relied on immunoSEQ multiplex PCR, and the TCRdb table lists in-frame clones only, not all of them. The repertoire holds around 30,000 clones, about 90% seen once, with roughly 5.7% in the top ten. The sequencing input was peripheral blood. These receptors were collected from a human donor in a cohort sampled during active COVID-19.

Only one count was recorded for this clone. The chain couples TRBV27 to TRBJ2-5; TRBD2 might be the D (6 bases). V gave up 6 bases and J gave up 0 bases, with 14 bases separating them. Germline CDR1 is MNHEY and CDR2 is SMNVEV (reference sequence). The CDR3 is 15 amino acids. CDR3 protein: CASSREGLYQETQYF. The CDR3 nucleotides read TGTGCCAGCAGCCGTGAGGGACTGTACCAAGAGACCCAGTACTTC.

Concerning this clone: A read error may account for a junction end that differs from germline. The gene calls are TRBV10-3 and TRBJ1-2, with 9 bases lining up with TRBD1. The CDR3 covers 14 residues. The germline V gene encodes CDR1 ENHRY and CDR2 SYGVKD. The CDR3 is CANSLQGASGGYTF. The CDR3, as DNA: TGTGCCAACAGTCTACAGGGGGCCTCGGGTGGCTACACCTTC.

The rearrangement uses TRBV7-2 and TRBJ1-1, with D hard to call. Germline CDR1 SGHTA, CDR2 FQGNSA. This CDR3 contains 13 residues. Trimming pared 5 bases from V and 1 base from J, leaving 8 bases between. The CDR3 DNA is TGTGCCAGCAGCGCCCAGAAGAACACTGAAGCTTTCTTT. It codes for CASSAQKNTEAFF.

This chain uses TRBV4-2 with TRBJ2-1; D is perhaps TRBD2 (6 bases). The CDR3 loop spans 14 amino acids. The V end was cut by 0 bases, the J end by 6 bases, with 9 bases between. Germline lookup yields CDR1 LGHNA and CDR2 YNFKEQ. The CDR3, as DNA: TGTGCCAGCAGCCAAGATCGGGACTTCAATGAGCAGTTCTTC. Encoded protein: CASSQDRDFNEQFF.

This sequence joins TRBV10-3 and TRBJ1-2; TRBD1 aligns across 7 bases. Trimming cost V 6 bases and J 4 bases; bases outside gene matches: 5. CDR3 length: 13 residues. The V gene's germline CDR1 is ENHRY and CDR2 SYGVKD. The CDR3 sequence is CAIRGQRPYGYTF. CDR3 nucleotide sequence: TGTGCCATCAGGGGACAGAGACCCTATGGCTACACCTTC.